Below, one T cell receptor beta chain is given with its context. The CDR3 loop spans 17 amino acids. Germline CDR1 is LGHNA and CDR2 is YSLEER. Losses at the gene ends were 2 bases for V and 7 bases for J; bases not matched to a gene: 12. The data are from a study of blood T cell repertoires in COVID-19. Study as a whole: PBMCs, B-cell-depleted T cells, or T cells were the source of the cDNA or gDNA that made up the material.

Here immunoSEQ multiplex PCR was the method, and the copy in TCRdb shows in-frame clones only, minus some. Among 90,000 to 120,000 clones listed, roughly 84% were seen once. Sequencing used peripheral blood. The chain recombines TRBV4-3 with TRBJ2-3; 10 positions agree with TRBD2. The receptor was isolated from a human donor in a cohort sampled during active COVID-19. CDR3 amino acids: CASSQYVPSGSGYTQYF. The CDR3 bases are TGCGCCAGCAGCCAATATGTACCTAGCGGGAGCGGATATACGCAGTATTTT.